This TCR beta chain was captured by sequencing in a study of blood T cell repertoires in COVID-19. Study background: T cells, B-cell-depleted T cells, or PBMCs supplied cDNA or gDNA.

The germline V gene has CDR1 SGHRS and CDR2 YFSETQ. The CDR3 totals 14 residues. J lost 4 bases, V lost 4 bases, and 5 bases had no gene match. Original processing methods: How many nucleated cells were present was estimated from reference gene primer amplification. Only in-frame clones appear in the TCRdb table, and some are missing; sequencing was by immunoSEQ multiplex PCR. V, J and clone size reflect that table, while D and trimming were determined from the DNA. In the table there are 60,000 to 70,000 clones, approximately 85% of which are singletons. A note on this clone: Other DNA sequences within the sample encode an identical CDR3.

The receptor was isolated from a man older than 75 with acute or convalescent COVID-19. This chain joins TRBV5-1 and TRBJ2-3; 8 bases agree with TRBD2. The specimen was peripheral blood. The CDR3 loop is CASSPGLVPDTQYF. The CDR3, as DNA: TGCGCCAGCAGCCCGGGACTAGTCCCAGATACGCAGTATTTT.